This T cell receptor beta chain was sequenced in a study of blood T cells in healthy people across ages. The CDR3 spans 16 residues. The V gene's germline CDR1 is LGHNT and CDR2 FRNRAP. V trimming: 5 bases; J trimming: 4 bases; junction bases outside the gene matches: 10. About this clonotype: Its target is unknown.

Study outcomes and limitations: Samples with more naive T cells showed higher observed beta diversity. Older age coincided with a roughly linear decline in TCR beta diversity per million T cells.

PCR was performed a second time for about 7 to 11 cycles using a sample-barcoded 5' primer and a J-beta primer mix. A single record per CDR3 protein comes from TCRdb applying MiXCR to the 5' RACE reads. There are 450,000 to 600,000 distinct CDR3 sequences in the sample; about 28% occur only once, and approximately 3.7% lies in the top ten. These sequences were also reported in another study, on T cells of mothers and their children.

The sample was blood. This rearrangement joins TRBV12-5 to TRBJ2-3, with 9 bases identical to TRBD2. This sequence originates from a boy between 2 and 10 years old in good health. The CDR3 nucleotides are TGTGCTAGTGGTCTACTCGGGACTAGCCGCCCAGATACGCAGTATTTT. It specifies CASGLLGTSRPDTQYF.